A single sample is the source of the 16 T cell receptor beta chains below, sequenced in a study of chronic HIV infection and antiretroviral therapy. Each CDR3 protein is one row after TCRdb ran MiXCR on the 5' RACE reads. The table shows about 38,000 distinct CDR3 sequences, with more than 8% occurring only once. The sample comprised peripheral blood. These receptors were obtained from an adult who had HIV and had not received antiretroviral therapy, or was an uninfected healthy control (not recorded which).

This clonotype was observed many times. This chain connects TRBV12-3 or TRBV12-4 to TRBJ1-1; no definite D call. Trimming took 1 base from V and 10 from J, leaving 13 bases between them. This CDR3 region has 13 residues. CDR3 in DNA: TGTGCCAGCAGTTTAGGAACGAATGGTCGAGCTTTCTTT. Protein sequence: CASSLGTNGRAFF.

This clonotype was counted only a few times. V and J are TRBV3-1 and TRBJ2-5, with 11 bases aligning to TRBD2. Germline V gives CDR1 LGHDT, CDR2 YNNKEL (reference sequence). Trimming removed 4 bases from V and 6 bases from J; junction bases left unmatched: 4. The CDR3 loop spans 14 amino acids. The CDR3 region has the DNA TGTGCCAGCAGCCCCACTAGCGGGAGAAAGACCCAGTACTTC. Encoded protein: CASSPTSGRKTQYF.

This clonotype has only a few counts. The chain couples TRBV6-2 or TRBV6-3 to TRBJ2-5; a weak D match, TRBD1 (5 bases). Per the germline V gene, CDR1 is MNHEY and CDR2 is SVGEGT. Trimming took 8 bases from V and 5 from J, leaving 15 bases between them. The CDR3 extends over 13 amino acids. CDR3 residues: CASRGPKGETQYF. The CDR3, as DNA: TGTGCCAGCCGTGGACCCAAGGGGGAGACCCAGTACTTC.

This clonotype showed up just a few times. The chain employs TRBV15 and TRBJ2-7, with 12 bases aligning to TRBD2. The CDR3 loop spans 16 amino acids. The junction had 4 bases not matched to a gene; V was cut back by 0 bases and J by 4 bases. From germline, CDR1 is LNHNV and CDR2 YYDKDF (reference sequence). The CDR3 region is CATSRDGGTSGYEQYF. The CDR3 region has the DNA TGTGCCACCAGCAGAGACGGGGGGACTAGCGGGTACGAGCAGTACTTC.

This clonotype was observed at least ten times. V is TRBV7-9 and J is TRBJ2-2; D unresolved. V lost 1 base and J lost 4, with 7 bases in between. Germline V gene lookup returns CDR1 SEHNR and CDR2 FQNEAQ (reference sequence). The CDR3 extends over 14 amino acids. The CDR3 loop reads CASSLDVITGELFF. The CDR3 region has the DNA TGTGCCAGCAGCTTAGACGTAATCACCGGGGAGCTGTTTTTT.

The CDR3 here is CASSWDTLYEQYF. The CDR3 nucleotides are TGTGCCAGCAGTTGGGACACCCTTTACGAGCAGTACTTC. This chain joins TRBV12-3 or TRBV12-4 and TRBJ2-7; perhaps TRBD1 as D (6 bases). The CDR3 has 13 residues. V was cut by 4 bases and J by 4 bases, with 11 bases left in between.

The CDR3, as DNA: TGTGCCAGCAGTGAAGAGCTCCCCACTGCTGGGACCCAGTACTTC. Amino acids: CASSEELPTAGTQYF. The J gene is TRBJ2-5, the V gene TRBV2; no firm D call. V lost 1 base, J lost 7 bases, and 16 bases lay in between. In germline, CDR1 is SNHLY, CDR2 FYNNEI. The CDR3 sequence is 15 residues long.

The V call is TRBV28, the J call TRBJ2-3, with 12 bases matching TRBD2. The CDR3 length is 16 residues. V was clipped by 3 bases and J by 3 bases; unmatched bases: 4. The germline CDR1 and CDR2 sequences are MDHEN and SYDVKM. The DNA for the CDR3 is TGTGCCAGCAGTTTTAACCTAGCGGGAGGGACAGATACGCAGTATTTT. It translates to CASSFNLAGGTDTQYF.

This chain joins TRBV29-1 and TRBJ2-2; no firm D call. This CDR3 has 13 amino acids. The germline V gene has CDR1 SQVTM and CDR2 ANQGSEA. V lost 4 bases to trimming and J lost 6 bases, with 12 bases between them. The CDR3: CSVGTRLSGELFF. The CDR3 nucleotides are TGCAGCGTTGGGACCCGACTGTCCGGGGAGCTGTTTTTT.

In this sample, this clonotype turned up a few times. This chain links TRBV4-2 with TRBJ2-7; TRBD2 matches 12 bases. V lost 3 bases, J lost 5 bases, and 5 bases stayed unmatched. Germline V gene lookup returns CDR1 LGHNA and CDR2 YNFKEQ. This CDR3 spans 15 amino acids. CDR3 amino acids: CASSQLAGGPDEQYF. In nucleotides, the CDR3 is TGTGCCAGCAGCCAGCTAGCGGGAGGGCCGGACGAGCAGTACTTC.

This clonotype was counted between two and nine times. The chain is built from TRBV5-1 and TRBJ2-2; 7 bases agree with TRBD1. The germline CDR1 and CDR2 sequences are SGHRS and YFSETQ. CDR3 size: 13 residues. The J segment lost 5 bases and the V segment lost 4 bases, leaving 2 bases of the junction unmatched. This CDR3 reads CASSEQGTGELFF. For the CDR3, the DNA is TGCGCCAGCAGCGAACAGGGGACCGGGGAGCTGTTTTTT.

The rearrangement uses TRBV20-1 and TRBJ2-4; 8 nucleotides match TRBD1. Germline V gene sequence: CDR1 DFQATT, CDR2 SNEGSKA (reference sequence). This CDR3 has 14 residues. V shed 3 bases, J shed 6 bases, and the junction held 7 bases outside the gene matches. CDR3 DNA sequence: TGCAGTGCTAGTAAGACCGACAGGGGAAACATTCAGTACTTC. Translation: CSASKTDRGNIQYF.

This clonotype has just a few counts. The chain links TRBV6-2 or TRBV6-3 to TRBJ1-5, with a weak D call TRBD1 (6 bases). V dropped 5 bases and J dropped 7 bases, with 12 bases sitting between them. The CDR3 has 13 amino acids. The germline V gene encodes CDR1 MNHEY and CDR2 SVGEGT. CDR3 amino acids: CASSAQGPQPQHF. Here the CDR3 DNA reads TGTGCCAGCAGTGCACAGGGACCCCAGCCCCAGCATTTT.

J is TRBJ2-5 and V is TRBV2, with D possibly being TRBD2 (5 bases). The germline V and J ends were trimmed by 5 bases and 1 base, with 14 bases remaining between them. The CDR3 contains 15 residues. Per the germline V gene, CDR1 is SNHLY and CDR2 is FYNNEI. The CDR3 loop reads CASSRGPIAQETQYF. The CDR3 DNA follows: TGTGCCAGCAGTCGAGGGCCAATCGCCCAAGAGACCCAGTACTTC. The full variable domain, rest sourced from reference TRBV2 and TRBJ2-5, is EPEVTQTPSHQVTQMGQEVILRCVPISNHLYFYWYRQILGQKVEFLVSFYNNEISEKSEIFDDQFSVERPDGSNFTLKIRSTKLEDSAMYFCASSRGPIAQETQYFGPGTRLLVL.

This clonotype was found a few times. The CDR3 sequence is CASSSGDSYEQYF. The CDR3 DNA is TGCGCCAGCAGCTCGGGGGACAGCTACGAGCAGTACTTC. The chain couples TRBV5-1 to TRBJ2-7, with a weak D call TRBD1 (7 bases). CDR3 size: 13 residues. The V gene lost 3 bases and the J gene lost 3 bases, with 10 bases spanning the gap. Germline loops: CDR1 SGHRS, CDR2 YFSETQ.

In its sample, this clonotype was seen a few times. J is TRBJ1-3 and V is TRBV11-2; maybe TRBD1 (6 bases). Trimming pared 4 bases from V and 4 bases from J, leaving 14 bases between. Germline values: CDR1 SGHAT, CDR2 FQNNGV. The CDR3 contains 15 residues. The CDR3 nucleotides are TGTGCCAGCAGCTCGACAGGTTCCTTCGGAAACACCATATATTTT. Residues: CASSSTGSFGNTIYF.